The clone carrying this T cell receptor (beta chain) was detected only a few times. These data are taken from a study of T cells in localized non-small cell lung cancer. The V end lost 3 bases, the J end lost 4 bases, and 19 bases lay between the germline ends. The CDR3 is 16 residues long. Germline V lookup: CDR1 SGDLS, CDR2 YYNGEE. The table came from immunoSEQ multiplex PCR; TCRdb's copy has only in-frame clones and leaves some out. The table includes 2,700 or so clones, about 30% detected once. The J gene is TRBJ1-2, the V gene TRBV9, with a possible D match to TRBD1 (6 bases). The sequences come from normal lung tissue next to the tumor, collected before any cancer treatment. The receptor was isolated from a woman aged 40 to 75 with stage II squamous cell lung carcinoma. In DNA form, the CDR3 reads TGTGCCAGCAGCGCGTTCGACAGGACCTCTAGCTATGGCTACACCTTC. It encodes CASSAFDRTSSYGYTF.